The clone carrying this T cell receptor beta chain showed up many times. Its cognate antigen is unknown. This record comes from a study of CD8 T cells in ankylosing spondylitis. Whole-study results and caveats: Reports say disease-linked clones showed up significantly more in matched ankylosing spondylitis synovial fluid.

A single record per CDR3 protein comes from TCRdb applying MiXCR to the 5' RACE reads. The profile shows tens of thousands of distinct CDR3 sequences, 9.5% to 11% of them singletons. The CDR3 totals 17 residues. Germline assignment: CDR1 SGHRS and CDR2 YFSETQ. Trimming stripped 4 bases from V and 2 bases from J, with 20 bases between. The origin of this receptor is a male donor with ankylosing spondylitis or in good health (not recorded which). Sequencing used blood, either unsorted or a sorted T cell fraction (not recorded which). The rearrangement joins TRBV5-1 to TRBJ2-3, with D possibly matching TRBD2 (6 bases). CDR3 amino acids: CASSPGEAGTYTDTQYF. As DNA, the CDR3 is TGCGCCAGCAGCCCCGGAGAGGCGGGGACTTACACAGATACGCAGTATTTT. Combining the CDR3 with reference TRBV5-1 and TRBJ2-3 gives the whole variable domain KAGVTQTPRYLIKTRGQQVTLSCSPISGHRSVSWYQQTPGQGLQFLFEYFSETQRNKGNFPGRFSGRQFSNSRSEMNVSTLELGDSALYLCASSPGEAGTYTDTQYFGPGTRLTVL.